What follows are 27 T cell receptor beta chains derived from one specimen sequenced in a study of response to subunit inactivated influenza vaccine. Via MiXCR, TCRdb re-called the RT-PCR reads, giving one row per CDR3 protein. In the table there are 600,000 to 850,000 distinct CDR3 sequences, 12% to 15% of which are singletons. The source material was PBMCs from blood, sampled around 14 days before vaccination. These receptors came from a man aged 45 to 65 who received an inactivated influenza vaccine.

This clonotype was detected many times. V is TRBV5-1 and J is TRBJ2-2; weak D call: TRBD2 (6 bases). The germline V and J ends were trimmed by 4 bases and 4 bases, with 14 bases remaining between them. CDR1 SGHRS and CDR2 YFSETQ come from the germline V gene. The CDR3 length is 15 residues. This CDR3 reads CASSQGRAGTGELFF. The CDR3 nucleotides read TGCGCCAGCAGCCAGGGCCGAGCGGGCACCGGGGAGCTGTTTTTT.

This clonotype was seen only a few times. The V gene is TRBV28, the J gene TRBJ2-7, with 8 bases fitting TRBD2. V was pared by 8 bases and J by 1 base, with 7 bases of the junction left unmatched. This CDR3 has 14 amino acids. Germline V gene lookup returns CDR1 MDHEN and CDR2 SYDVKM. This CDR3 reads CASVGASGSYEQYF. CDR3 DNA sequence: TGTGCCAGCGTGGGGGCTAGCGGGTCCTACGAGCAGTACTTC.

The rearrangement joins TRBV7-2 to TRBJ2-7, with 11 bases lining up with TRBD2. CDR3 length: 16 amino acids. V gave up 3 bases and J gave up 4 bases; unmatched junction bases: 8. Germline V gene data show CDR1 as SGHTA and CDR2 as FQGNSA. As DNA, the CDR3 is TGTGCCAGCAGCTTTGGGACTAGCGGCACGGGGTACGAGCAGTACTTC. This sequence encodes CASSFGTSGTGYEQYF.

This clonotype was seen many times. This chain joins TRBV29-1 and TRBJ1-5; tentative D call: TRBD1 (5 bases). Looked up from germline, CDR1 is SQVTM and CDR2 is ANQGSEA. This CDR3 contains 13 residues. The CDR3 DNA reads as TGCAGTGTGACAGAAAATAGCAATCAGCCCCAGCATTTT. Encoded protein: CSVTENSNQPQHF.

The chain has TRBV20-1 and TRBJ1-6, with D maybe TRBD1 (5 bases). V was trimmed by 1 base and J by 9 bases, leaving 16 bases between them. The CDR3 runs to 15 residues. Germline CDR1 and CDR2: DFQATT and SNEGSKA (reference sequence). DNA for the CDR3: TGCAGTGCTAGAGGCCCAGGGAGGTTTAGTTCACCCCTCCACTTT. Protein product: CSARGPGRFSSPLHF.

This clonotype was observed many times. The chain joins TRBV6-5 to TRBJ1-5; D might be TRBD1 (5 bases). V shed 4 bases and J shed 3 bases, with 7 bases lying between them. Germline loops: CDR1 MNHEY, CDR2 SVGAGI. CDR3 length: 13 amino acids. DNA of the CDR3: TGTGCCAGCAGTTCCAGGGTCAATCAGCCCCAGCATTTT. It specifies CASSSRVNQPQHF.

The rearrangement uses TRBV20-1 and TRBJ2-7; 7 bases are shared with TRBD2. Trimming took 0 bases from V and 3 from J; bases not matched to a gene: 8. The CDR3 is made up of 15 amino acids. The germline gives CDR1 DFQATT, CDR2 SNEGSKA (reference sequence). The CDR3 DNA sequence: TGCAGTGCTAGAGATCTGCGGGAGAGCTTCTACGAGCAGTACTTC. Amino acids: CSARDLRESFYEQYF.

The chain recombines TRBV2 with TRBJ2-7, with TRBD1 matching 8 bases. The CDR3 totals 13 residues. CDR1 and CDR2 (germline): SNHLY, FYNNEI. The ends lost 7 bases at V and 4 bases at J; junction bases unmatched: 6. The CDR3 DNA reads TGTGCCAGCACTGACAGGGGTTGGTACGAGCAGTACTTC. Amino acid sequence: CASTDRGWYEQYF.

V is TRBV5-1 and J is TRBJ2-1; either TRBD1 or TRBD2 may fit D (5 bases each). V lost 0 bases, J lost 6 bases, and 10 bases lay in between. This CDR3 has 14 amino acids. Germline V gene sequence: CDR1 SGHRS, CDR2 YFSETQ. The CDR3 sequence: CASSLVGTTNEQFF. CDR3 in DNA: TGCGCCAGCAGCTTGGTTGGGACCACCAATGAGCAGTTCTTC.

The chain joins TRBV29-1 to TRBJ2-1, with 10 bases that match TRBD2. Germline trimming cut 4 bases from V and 7 bases from J; bases unmatched to any gene: 7. This CDR3 is 14 amino acids long. The germline V gene has CDR1 SQVTM and CDR2 ANQGSEA. In nucleotides, the CDR3 is TGCAGCGTTGGGGGTCTAGCGGGAGAGAATGAGCAGTTCTTC. It yields the protein CSVGGLAGENEQFF.

A few counts support this clonotype. The chain uses TRBV12-3 or TRBV12-4 and TRBJ2-1; D may be TRBD2 (6 bases). V lost 3 bases to trimming and J lost 5 bases, with 11 bases between them. This CDR3 is 14 amino acids long. CDR3: CASSLWRDHNEQFF. The CDR3 region has the DNA TGTGCCAGCAGTTTGTGGCGGGATCACAATGAGCAGTTCTTC.

DNA of the CDR3: TGTGCCAGCAGCTTATACAGTTGGACTAGCGGGATTACTAGCACAGATACGCAGTATTTT. This gives the protein CASSLYSWTSGITSTDTQYF. The rearrangement uses TRBV11-2 and TRBJ2-3; the match to TRBD2 covers 12 bases. Per germline, CDR1 SGHAT and CDR2 FQNNGV. This CDR3 has 20 amino acids. Unmatched junction bases numbered 12, after V lost 2 bases and J lost 0 bases.

The J gene is TRBJ2-3, the V gene TRBV4-2; D call uncertain. The CDR3 covers 15 residues. V dropped 3 bases and J dropped 0 bases, with 10 bases sitting between them. Germline V gene sequence: CDR1 LGHNA, CDR2 YNFKEQ. CDR3 in DNA: TGTGCCAGCAGCCATGGGGTACCCAGCACAGATACGCAGTATTTT. Amino acid sequence: CASSHGVPSTDTQYF.

This clonotype was picked up a small number of times. The chain has TRBV28 and TRBJ1-3; a possible D gene is TRBD1 (6 bases). Germline assignment: CDR1 MDHEN and CDR2 SYDVKM. The CDR3 spans 16 residues. Trimming took 4 bases from V and 2 from J, leaving 15 bases between them. The CDR3 DNA reads as TGTGCCAGCAGTTCTATGACAGGCATGGCTGGAAACACCATATATTTT. This codes for CASSSMTGMAGNTIYF.

This clonotype appeared a single time. This may arise from a read error, as a much more abundant clone is one base away. The chain carries TRBV5-1 and TRBJ2-7; no firm D call. Germline V gene lookup returns CDR1 SGHRS and CDR2 YFSETQ. Trimming removed 4 bases at V and 3 bases at J, with 11 bases between. The CDR3 is made up of 13 amino acids. The CDR3 nucleotides are TGCGCCAGCAGCGAAGACACGTACTACGAGCAGTACTTC. Translated, it gives CASSEDTYYEQYF.

The CDR3 sequence is CASSQADRETGELFF. The CDR3 bases are TGCGCCAGCAGCCAAGCGGACAGGGAGACCGGGGAGCTGTTTTTT. The chain employs TRBV4-3 and TRBJ2-2; TRBD1 matches at 8 bases. CDR1 is LGHNA and CDR2 is YSLEER in the germline V gene. CDR3 length: 15 residues. The V segment lost 1 base and the J segment 5 bases; nucleotides outside the gene matches: 3.

This clonotype was counted only a few times. The rearrangement uses TRBV20-1 and TRBJ1-1; D is unresolved. The CDR3 length is 11 residues. With 1 base removed from V and 11 bases from J, the gap between germline ends came to 11 bases. Germline CDR1 and CDR2: DFQATT and SNEGSKA (reference sequence). The CDR3 DNA follows: TGCAGTGCTAGAGGCACCGCGGGGGCTTTCTTT. It yields the protein CSARGTAGAFF.

This clonotype showed up just a few times. The genes are TRBV5-1 and TRBJ2-7; D is perhaps TRBD1 (6 bases). The germline CDR1 and CDR2 sequences are SGHRS and YFSETQ. CDR3 length equals 14 residues. V was pared by 6 bases and J by 2 bases, with 15 bases between. For the CDR3, the DNA is TGCGCCAGCACGTCTGCAGGGGTACCCTACGAGCAGTACTTC. Encoded protein: CASTSAGVPYEQYF. Filled out from reference TRBV5-1 and TRBJ2-7, the complete variable domain reads KAGVTQTPRYLIKTRGQQVTLSCSPISGHRSVSWYQQTPGQGLQFLFEYFSETQRNKGNFPGRFSGRQFSNSRSEMNVSTLELGDSALYLCASTSAGVPYEQYFGPGTRLTVT.

V usage is TRBV5-1 and J usage is TRBJ2-7, with D possibly being TRBD1 (7 bases). Germline V gene sequence: CDR1 SGHRS, CDR2 YFSETQ. The V gene lost 4 bases and the J gene lost 5 bases, with 22 bases spanning the gap. The CDR3 is made up of 16 amino acids. The CDR3 loop reads CASSLQQGRLGNEQYF. The CDR3 nucleotides read TGCGCCAGCAGCCTGCAACAGGGGAGGCTCGGGAACGAGCAGTACTTC.

A few counts support this clonotype. This sequence joins TRBV7-9 and TRBJ2-3; TRBD1 aligns across 7 bases. This CDR3 is 17 amino acids long. CDR1 and CDR2 (germline): SEHNR, FQNEAQ (reference sequence). V shed 7 bases, J shed 4 bases, and the junction held 17 bases outside the gene matches. In DNA, the CDR3 is TGTGCCAGCAACCTTAACAGGGGAAGTAGGATTGCAGATACGCAGTATTTT. Translating it yields CASNLNRGSRIADTQYF. The full variable domain, its missing parts supplied by reference TRBV7-9 and TRBJ2-3, is DTGVSQNPRHKITKRGQNVTFRCDPISEHNRLYWYRQTLGQGPEFLTYFQNEAQLEKSRLLSDRFSAERPKGSFSTLEIQRTEQGDSAMYLCASNLNRGSRIADTQYFGPGTRLTVL.

V and J are TRBV12-3 or TRBV12-4 and TRBJ2-3; 8 nucleotides match TRBD2. CDR3 size: 15 residues. The V and J ends lost 5 bases and 0 bases, in that order; junction bases with no gene match: 4. The chain's CDR3 is CASSPGGQSTDTQYF. Written as DNA, the CDR3 is TGTGCCAGCAGTCCGGGGGGGCAGAGCACAGATACGCAGTATTTT.

V is TRBV9 and J is TRBJ1-6, with D unclear. The CDR3 loop spans 16 amino acids. Germline CDR1 reads SGDLS; CDR2 reads YYNGEE. The V gene lost 3 bases and the J gene lost 7 bases, with 17 bases spanning the gap. The CDR3 DNA sequence: TGTGCCAGCAGCGAGGGTCGAAACATTCAAAATTCACCCCTCCACTTT. Encoded protein: CASSEGRNIQNSPLHF.

This clonotype occurred a few times. The V and J genes are TRBV19 and TRBJ2-7, with D maybe TRBD2 (5 bases). The V gene's germline CDR1 is LNHDA and CDR2 SQIVND (reference sequence). V shed 7 bases and J shed 6 bases, with 25 bases lying between them. The CDR3 has 16 residues. The CDR3 region has the DNA TGTGCCAGTACCGCCGGTAGCGTGAAGTCGTCGTCCGAGCAGTACTTC. It yields the protein CASTAGSVKSSSEQYF.

This clonotype was picked up a small number of times. This chain uses TRBV6-2 or TRBV6-3 with TRBJ1-1; TRBD1 agrees at 10 bases. The length of the CDR3 is 16 residues. V was pared by 2 bases and J by 6 bases, with 9 bases of the junction left unmatched. CDR1 MNHEY and CDR2 SVGEGT come from the germline V gene. CDR3 coding DNA: TGTGCCAGCAGTTACAGGCGGACAGGGGGGGCCGCTGAAGCTTTCTTT. Translation gives CASSYRRTGGAAEAFF.

There are a few counts of this clonotype. The chain has TRBV12-3 or TRBV12-4 and TRBJ2-5; TRBD2 is a possible D gene (6 bases). CDR3 length: 14 residues. V gave up 2 bases and J gave up 5 bases, with 12 bases separating them. The CDR3 region has the DNA TGTGCCAGCAGTTTAACTAGCCAGAAGGAGACCCAGTACTTC. Its protein is CASSLTSQKETQYF.

V gene TRBV9 combines with J gene TRBJ1-3; D is ambiguous. The CDR3 loop spans 16 amino acids. Germline CDR1 and CDR2: SGDLS and YYNGEE. V shed 2 bases and J shed 1 base, with 13 bases lying between them. CDR3 sequence reads: CASSVGVTLSGNTIYF. CDR3 nucleotides: TGTGCCAGCAGCGTCGGGGTTACGTTATCTGGAAACACCATATATTTT.

This clonotype showed up just a few times. The chain couples TRBV11-2 to TRBJ1-4; TRBD1 is a possible D gene (5 bases). Trimming removed 4 bases from V and 5 bases from J, with 8 bases in between. Germline CDR1 and CDR2: SGHAT and FQNNGV. The CDR3 has 13 residues. The CDR3 DNA reads as TGTGCCAGCAGCTCGACAGAGAATGAAAAACTGTTTTTT. Its protein is CASSSTENEKLFF. The whole variable domain, remainder taken from reference TRBV11-2 and TRBJ1-4, is EAGVAQSPRYKIIEKRQSVAFWCNPISGHATLYWYQQILGQGPKLLIQFQNNGVVDDSQLPKDRFSAERLKGVDSTLKIQPAKLEDSAVYLCASSSTENEKLFFGSGTQLSVL.